This T cell receptor beta chain comes out of a study of shared clonotypes between healthy human individuals. Recent acute infections and vaccinations were absent in the healthy HIV-negative adult donors. Each unsorted sample relied on about 90 million PBMCs as its source of genomic DNA. The run depth of the assay was deep. Libraries were prepared by immunoSEQ multiplex PCR; TCRdb keeps only in-frame clonotypes and omits some of them. This table holds around 530,000 clones, around 78% found once. This CDR3 region has 13 residues. The germline CDR1 and CDR2 sequences are KGHSH and LQKENI. V was cut by 3 bases and J by 4 bases, with 7 bases left in between.

The V gene is TRBV18, the J gene TRBJ2-1; no definite D call. The source material was PBMCs. This clonotype was obtained from a woman aged 40 to 50 in good health. Some clones in this sample may be carry-over from other donors' samples. The CDR3 DNA follows: TGTGCCAGCTCACCCAAGGAATACAATGAGCAGTTCTTC. This codes for CASSPKEYNEQFF.